This T cell receptor (beta chain) was documented in a study of cytomegalovirus exposure and HLA in healthy donors (dated by TCRdb to the late 2010s). About the study as a whole: In an earlier analysis of fewer than 750 of the donors, approximately 300 Gb of sequence data and approximately 120 million unique TCR beta sequences from 150 million to 200 million T cells were reported. About 330 gigabases of sequencing data and about 92 million unique TCR sequences made up an early release that covered approximately 620 HLA-typed donors. An earlier analysis of roughly 580 of the donors used high-throughput TCR beta sequencing to judge whether each TCR beta V gene segment behaved as functional or pseudogenic. Because of strong linkage in the cohort, a few DR-DQ haplotypes were treated as single units for association and clustering. HLA typing covered class I and class II loci at four-digit resolution. A later genetic analysis took genome-wide SNP genotypes for about three fifths of the roughly 670 donors and used that subset as a discovery cohort. To predict cytomegalovirus infection status, the study combined high-throughput TCR immunosequencing, statistical association of individual TCRs with disease status, and machine learning. A later analysis re-analyzed previously published TCR beta repertoires from 666 donors and added high-resolution HLA genotyping to study TCR occurrence patterns. The later analysis used no new phenotypic data to find candidate immune exposures, relying instead on TCR beta sequences and their occurrence across donors. Donor age, sex, ethnicity and CMV serostatus were compiled together with the repertoire data. A separate validation cohort of some 130 different subjects was used in addition to the 666-subject first cohort. On average, roughly 200,000 unique TCR beta nucleotide sequences were sequenced per donor among a few hundred genotyped donors of the cohort, with around 19% of those sequences being non-productive. The number of typed donors differed by locus: about 620-640 for A, B, C, DRB1 and DQB1; 522 for DQA1; 606 for DPA1; and around 450 for DPB1. All discovery cohort repertoires had been generated using a single sequencing platform. The study aimed to test whether signatures of past pathogen exposure could be identified by cataloging public T cell receptors. The T cell repertoires of roughly 660 subjects were profiled by immunosequencing and related to cytomegalovirus serostatus. The genetic ancestry cluster associated with self-reported Caucasian donors included about four fifths of the approximately 400 genotyped donors. The paper as a whole reports these results and caveats: An association between a missense DCLRE1C variant and V-gene and J-gene trimming of TCR beta chains was found in a later genetic analysis and replicated in an independent cohort. Correlated functional status among segregating V segments might reflect linkage disequilibrium, but an unknown experimental factor could not be ruled out. Specific HLA alleles were associated with around 18,000 TCR beta sequences at a false discovery rate of 0.05 in a later analysis. A few of the identified cytomegalovirus-associated TCR beta chains were confirmed in vitro to be specific for cytomegalovirus antigens. Presence/absence analyses assumed roughly uniform sequencing depth across donors, an assumption that may not hold. The 87-base-pair reads could not distinguish some IMGT-functional V segments, including TRBV6-2 and TRBV6-3, so those segments were excluded. According to a later analysis, most CMV-associated TCR beta chains appeared to be HLA-restricted, and the HLA associations seemed to be driven largely by CMV exposure. Because some donors lacked HLA typing at each locus, the association tests relied only on the typed subset. Strong co-occurrence of HLA alleles, especially DR and DQ, made assigning TCR associations to individual alleles difficult. In a later analysis, HLA-associated TCR beta chains were found to be more clonally expanded and to have lower generation probabilities than equally common non-associated chains. In this cohort, only TCR beta chains were sequenced, and detectable features were limited by the absence of alpha or paired-chain data. A further reported finding was that TCR beta sequences accurately predicted the HLA-A and HLA-B alleles for most subjects in the first cohort. A total of 150 or so TCR beta chains were listed by the study as associated with cytomegalovirus. Several of the top co-occurrence clusters appeared to be linked to parvovirus B19, influenza, CMV and Epstein-Barr virus, according to a later analysis. While some public TCRs were present in many individuals, most TCR sequences turned up only very rarely across donors. A later genetic analysis reported fewer N-insertions in productive TCRs among donors in an Asian-associated ancestry cluster than the approximately 700-donor mean. A group of highly shared sequence variants was considered likely to be a technical artifact of the sequencing pipeline. CMV serostatus was the only immune exposure information available for the cohort. In a later analysis, TCR association rates were found to vary across HLA loci, with the most associated TCRs seen for DRB1 alleles and the fewest for HLA-C alleles. The earlier analysis of approximately 590 of the donors excluded about 16 rarely observed V segments, including chromosome 9 orphons, because counts were too low. According to the authors, the approach could potentially be generalized to other disease states and immunological phenotypes. Broadly in line with IMGT annotations, most TCR beta V segments showed up in productive rearrangements about 87% or about 30% of the time in an earlier analysis of several hundred of the donors. Cytomegalovirus status was reported to be diagnosed by the classifier with high specificity and sensitivity in both the original and validation cohorts.

To note about this clone: Its target antigen remains unknown.

Libraries were prepared through the immunoSEQ multiplex PCR assay. For the multiplex PCR, a mixture combining 60 forward primers for TCR Vbeta segments and 13 reverse primers for TCR Jbeta segments was used. A multiplex PCR assay on genomic DNA amplified the CDR3 region of rearranged TCR beta genes. Amplified TCR beta libraries were sequenced as 87-base-pair reads on the Illumina HiSeq System. On the study's bioinformatics: A later analysis counted tens of millions of unique TCR beta chains across the 690 or so repertoires, and about 10 million of these chains were shared by at least two donors. To remove PCR and sequencing errors, raw reads were error-corrected and collapsed into unique sequences using a nearest-neighbor algorithm that merged closely related sequences. To assign V, D and J gene segments, CDR3 sequences were aligned to IMGT reference sequences. Each retained sequence needed at least a six-nucleotide match to both a V gene segment and a J gene segment. Rearrangements were called productive when the CDR3 lacked stop codons and stayed in frame with V and J; all others were non-productive. Following IMGT convention, CDR3 was defined as the stretch from the second conserved V-encoded cysteine to the conserved J-encoded phenylalanine. The earlier analysis of about 640 of the donors excluded any sequence lacking an unambiguous match to a single V gene segment. In an earlier analysis of a few hundred of the donors, a V segment was called functional when productive rearrangements were above 56.7%, and segregating when the standard deviation between donors exceeded 5%. A statistical classification framework was developed to diagnose cytomegalovirus status using the catalog of TCR beta chain sequences. In a later analysis, V and J genes were assigned by comparing TCR nucleotide sequences against IMGT/GENE-DB human TR gene sequences. In a later analysis, CDR3 sequences and most-parsimonious VDJ recombination scenarios were assigned using the TCRdist pipeline. In a later analysis, each TCR beta chain was defined by its CDR3 amino acid sequence together with its V-gene family, and reads lacking a unique V-gene family were excluded. In a later analysis, fewer than 600 highly shared, low-generation-probability nucleotide sequences were removed to address suspected cross-contamination and a sequencing artifact. In a later analysis, a clonal expansion index was calculated for each public chain from normalized within-repertoire ranks of inferred template counts. A later analysis computed generation probabilities with a VDJ recombination model fitted to out-of-frame rearrangements, and checked the results against IGoR. A later analysis scored TCR-TCR, TCR-HLA and TCR-CMV co-occurrence with hypergeometric tests, applying a repertoire-size bias correction to TCR pairs. False discovery rates were estimated in a later analysis by permuting HLA or CMV assignments 20 times. A later analysis grouped co-occurring TCRs with DBSCAN, adding TCRdist sequence similarity when clustering within HLA-allele-positive subsets. Repertoires with fewer than 30,000 or more than 120,000 public chains, plus five repertoires with anomalous nucleotide sharing, were excluded from co-occurrence clustering. Here the immuneACCESS table is served through TCRdb, limited to in-frame sequences with V and J called. Missing clones are a known gap in these copies; in checked studies unresolved V genes cover under half, and the rest lacks a known reason. V and J calls and clone size are copied from that table; D and trimming were computed from the DNA. For this sample, the table gives around 140,000 clones. Roughly 1.5% of the sample belongs to the ten largest clones.

In total, around 600 healthy bone marrow donors made up the cohort. All cohort members were sampled while nominally healthy, although unrecorded immune exposures were likely present. The donor was CMV seronegative and belonged to the group of 320 or so seronegative cohort members. A peripheral blood sample was collected from each donor, and TCR beta sequencing was performed on peripheral blood mononuclear cells. The Qiagen DNeasy Blood Extraction Kit was used to extract genomic DNA from the blood cell samples. The CDR3 goes from the cysteine to the phenylalanine over 14 residues. The read is trimmed to its CDR3 DNA, 42 bases read in frame from base 1. Trimming costs V 2 bases and J 4 bases, and their ends lie 10 bases apart. CDR1 MNHEY and CDR2 SMNVEV are derived from the germline V gene (reference sequence).

The chain is assembled from TRBV27 and TRBJ2-3, and perhaps TRBD1 as D gene, on 7 matching bases. Sequenced sample: PBMCs. The sequence came from a woman between 35 and 50 years old in good health and CMV-seronegative. The base sequence is TGTGCCAGCAGTTTACAGGGGGGCCCAGATACGCAGTATTTT. Translated, this is CASSLQGGPDTQYF.